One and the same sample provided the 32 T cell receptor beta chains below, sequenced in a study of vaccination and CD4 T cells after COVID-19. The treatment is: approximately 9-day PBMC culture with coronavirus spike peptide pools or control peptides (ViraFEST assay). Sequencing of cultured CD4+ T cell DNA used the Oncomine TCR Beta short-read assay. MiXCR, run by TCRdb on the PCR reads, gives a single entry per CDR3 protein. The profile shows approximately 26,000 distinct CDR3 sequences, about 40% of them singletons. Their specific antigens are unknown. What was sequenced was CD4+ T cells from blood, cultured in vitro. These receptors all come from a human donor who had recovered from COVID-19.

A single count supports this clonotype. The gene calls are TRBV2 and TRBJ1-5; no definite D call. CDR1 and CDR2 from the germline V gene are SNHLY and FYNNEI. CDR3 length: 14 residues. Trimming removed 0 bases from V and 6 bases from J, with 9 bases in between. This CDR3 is CASSEAQFSQPQHF. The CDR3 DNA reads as TGTGCCAGCAGTGAAGCGCAGTTTTCTCAGCCCCAGCATTTT.

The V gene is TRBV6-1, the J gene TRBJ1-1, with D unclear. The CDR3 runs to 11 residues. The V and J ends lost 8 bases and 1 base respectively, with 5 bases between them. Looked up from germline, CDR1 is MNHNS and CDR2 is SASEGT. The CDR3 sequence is CASQGNTEAFF. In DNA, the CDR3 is TGTGCCAGCCAAGGGAACACTGAAGCTTTCTTT.

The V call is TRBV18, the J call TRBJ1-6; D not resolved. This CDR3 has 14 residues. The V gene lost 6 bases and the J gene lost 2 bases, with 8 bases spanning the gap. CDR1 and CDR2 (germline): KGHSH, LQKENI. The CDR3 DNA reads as TGTGCCAGCTCCCCCGAAGCCTATAATTCACCCCTCCACTTT. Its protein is CASSPEAYNSPLHF.

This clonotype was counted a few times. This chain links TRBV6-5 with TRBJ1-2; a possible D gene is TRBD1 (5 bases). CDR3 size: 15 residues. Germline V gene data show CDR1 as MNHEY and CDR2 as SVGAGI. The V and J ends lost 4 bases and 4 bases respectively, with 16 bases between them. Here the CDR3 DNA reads TGTGCCAGCAGTTCACCAGGGTTTTATGGCTATGGCTACACCTTC. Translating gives CASSSPGFYGYGYTF.

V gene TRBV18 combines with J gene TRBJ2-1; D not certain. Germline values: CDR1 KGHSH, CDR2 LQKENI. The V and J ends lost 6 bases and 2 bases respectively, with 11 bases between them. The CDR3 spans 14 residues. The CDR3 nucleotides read TGTGCCAGCTCGGGCGGAAACACCTACAATGAGCAGTTCTTC. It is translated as CASSGGNTYNEQFF.

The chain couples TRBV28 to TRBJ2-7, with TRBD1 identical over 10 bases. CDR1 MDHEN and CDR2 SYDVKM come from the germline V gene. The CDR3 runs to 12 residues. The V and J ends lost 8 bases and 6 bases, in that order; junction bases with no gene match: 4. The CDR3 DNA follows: TGTGCCAGCGGGACAGGGGTGAGCGAGCAGTACTTC. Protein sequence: CASGTGVSEQYF.

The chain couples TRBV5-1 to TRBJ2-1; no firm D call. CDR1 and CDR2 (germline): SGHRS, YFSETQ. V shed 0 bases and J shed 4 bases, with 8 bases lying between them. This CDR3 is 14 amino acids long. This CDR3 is CASSLENEYNEQFF. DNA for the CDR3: TGCGCCAGCAGCTTGGAGAACGAATACAATGAGCAGTTCTTC.

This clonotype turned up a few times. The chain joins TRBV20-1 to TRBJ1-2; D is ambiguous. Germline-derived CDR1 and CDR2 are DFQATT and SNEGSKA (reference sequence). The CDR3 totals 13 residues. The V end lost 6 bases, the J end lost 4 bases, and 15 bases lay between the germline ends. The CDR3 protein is CSAHVRRSYGYTF. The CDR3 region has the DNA TGCAGTGCGCATGTTCGCAGGAGCTATGGCTACACCTTC.

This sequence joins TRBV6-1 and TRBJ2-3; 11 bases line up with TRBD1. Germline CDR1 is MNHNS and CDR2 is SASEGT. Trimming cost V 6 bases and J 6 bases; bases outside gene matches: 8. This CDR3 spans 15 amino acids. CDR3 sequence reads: CASRRDRGNLDTQYF. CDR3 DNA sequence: TGTGCCAGCAGAAGGGACAGGGGGAATCTTGATACGCAGTATTTT.

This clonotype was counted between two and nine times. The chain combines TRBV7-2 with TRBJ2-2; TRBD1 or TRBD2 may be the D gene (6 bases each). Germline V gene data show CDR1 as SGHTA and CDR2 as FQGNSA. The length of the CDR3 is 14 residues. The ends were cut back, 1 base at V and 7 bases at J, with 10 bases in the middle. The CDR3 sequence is CASSLGGRDGELFF. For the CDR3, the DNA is TGTGCCAGCAGCTTAGGGGGGCGGGACGGGGAGCTGTTTTTT.

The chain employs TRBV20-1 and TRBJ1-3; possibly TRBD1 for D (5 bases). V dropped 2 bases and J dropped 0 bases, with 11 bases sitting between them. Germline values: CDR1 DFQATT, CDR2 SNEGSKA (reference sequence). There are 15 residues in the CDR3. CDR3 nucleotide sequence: TGCAGTGCTAGAAGTTCGACAGACTCTGGAAACACCATATATTTT. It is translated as CSARSSTDSGNTIYF.

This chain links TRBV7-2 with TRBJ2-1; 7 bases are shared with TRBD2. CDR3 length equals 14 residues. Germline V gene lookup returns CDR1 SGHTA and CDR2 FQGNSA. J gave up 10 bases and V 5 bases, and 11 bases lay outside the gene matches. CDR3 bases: TGTGCCAGCAGCCTACTGACTAGCCGCGGGGAGCAGTTCTTC. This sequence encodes CASSLLTSRGEQFF. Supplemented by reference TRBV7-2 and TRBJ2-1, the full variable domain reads GAGVSQSPSNKVTEKGKDVELRCDPISGHTALYWYRQSLGQGLEFLIYFQGNSAPDKSGLPSDRFSAERTGGSVSTLTIQRTQQEDSAVYLCASSLLTSRGEQFFGPGTRLTVL.

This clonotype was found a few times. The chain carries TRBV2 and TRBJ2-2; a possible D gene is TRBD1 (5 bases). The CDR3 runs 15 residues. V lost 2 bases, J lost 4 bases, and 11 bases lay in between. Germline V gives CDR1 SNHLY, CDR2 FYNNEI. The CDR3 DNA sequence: TGTGCCAGCAGTGAACAGGGTGTCCCCACCGGGGAGCTGTTTTTT. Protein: CASSEQGVPTGELFF.

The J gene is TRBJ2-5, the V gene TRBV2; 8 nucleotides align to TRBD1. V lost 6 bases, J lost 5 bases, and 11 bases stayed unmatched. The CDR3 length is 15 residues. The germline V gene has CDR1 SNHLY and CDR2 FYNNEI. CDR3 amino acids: CASRGRQGRWETQYF. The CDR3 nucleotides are TGTGCCAGCAGGGGCCGACAGGGGCGCTGGGAGACCCAGTACTTC.

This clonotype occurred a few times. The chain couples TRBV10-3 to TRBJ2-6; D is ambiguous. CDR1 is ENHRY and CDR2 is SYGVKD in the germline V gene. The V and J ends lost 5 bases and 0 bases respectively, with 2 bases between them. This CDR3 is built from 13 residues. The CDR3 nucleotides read TGTGCCATCAGTAACTCTGGGGCCAACGTCCTGACTTTC. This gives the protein CAISNSGANVLTF.

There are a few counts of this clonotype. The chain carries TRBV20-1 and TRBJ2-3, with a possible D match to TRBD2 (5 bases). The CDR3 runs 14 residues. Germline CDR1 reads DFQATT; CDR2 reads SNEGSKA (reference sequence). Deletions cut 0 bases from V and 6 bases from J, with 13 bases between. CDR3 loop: CSARDGLGVDTQYF. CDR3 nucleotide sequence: TGCAGTGCTAGAGACGGACTTGGAGTGGATACGCAGTATTTT.

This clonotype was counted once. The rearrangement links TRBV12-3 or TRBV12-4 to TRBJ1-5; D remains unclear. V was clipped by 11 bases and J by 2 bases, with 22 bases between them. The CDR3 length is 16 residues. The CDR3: CASAWGAGYGNQPQHF. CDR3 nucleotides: TGTGCCTCGGCTTGGGGTGCGGGGTATGGCAATCAGCCCCAGCATTTT.

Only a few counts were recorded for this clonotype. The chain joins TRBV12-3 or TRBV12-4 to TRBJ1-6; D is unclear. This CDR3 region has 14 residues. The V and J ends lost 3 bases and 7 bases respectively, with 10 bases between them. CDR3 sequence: CASSFAGLNSPLHF. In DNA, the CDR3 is TGTGCCAGCAGTTTTGCGGGATTAAATTCACCCCTCCACTTT.

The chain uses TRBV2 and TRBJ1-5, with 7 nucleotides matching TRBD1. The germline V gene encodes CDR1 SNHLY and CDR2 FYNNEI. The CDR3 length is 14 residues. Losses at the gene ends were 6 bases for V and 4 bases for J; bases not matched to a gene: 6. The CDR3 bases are TGTGCCAGCAGGTCGACAGGGCCGAATCAGCCCCAGCATTTT. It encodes CASRSTGPNQPQHF.

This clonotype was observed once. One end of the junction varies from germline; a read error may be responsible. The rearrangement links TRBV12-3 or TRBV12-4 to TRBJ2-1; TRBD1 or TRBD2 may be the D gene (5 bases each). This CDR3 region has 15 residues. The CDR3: CASSLGASRSNEQFF. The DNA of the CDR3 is TGTGCCAGCAGCTTAGGGGCTAGCCGGTCCAATGAGCAGTTCTTC.

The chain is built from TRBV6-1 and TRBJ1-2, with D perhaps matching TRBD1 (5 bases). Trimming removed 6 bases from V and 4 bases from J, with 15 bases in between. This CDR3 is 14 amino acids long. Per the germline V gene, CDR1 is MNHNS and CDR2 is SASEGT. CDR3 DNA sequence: TGTGCCAGCAGACTAGGGGCAGGGACCTATGGCTACACCTTC. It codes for CASRLGAGTYGYTF.

CDR3 DNA: TGTGCCAGCTCACCAGCAGGGGGGAAAAACACTGAAGCTTTCTTT. Protein sequence: CASSPAGGKNTEAFF. V usage is TRBV18 and J usage is TRBJ1-1; 7 bases match TRBD1. The V and J ends lost 2 bases and 2 bases, in that order; junction bases with no gene match: 5. The germline V gene encodes CDR1 KGHSH and CDR2 LQKENI. The CDR3 has 15 amino acids.

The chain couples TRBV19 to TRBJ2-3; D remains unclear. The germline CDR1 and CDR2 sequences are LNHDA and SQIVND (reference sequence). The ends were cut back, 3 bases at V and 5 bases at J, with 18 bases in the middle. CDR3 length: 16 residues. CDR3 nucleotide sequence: TGTGCCAGTAGTATTCCAGATGCGAAAACACAAGATACGCAGTATTTT. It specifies CASSIPDAKTQDTQYF.

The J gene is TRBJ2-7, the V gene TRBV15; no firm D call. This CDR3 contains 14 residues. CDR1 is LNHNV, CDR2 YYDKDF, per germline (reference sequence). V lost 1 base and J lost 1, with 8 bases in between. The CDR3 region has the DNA TGTGCCACCAGCAGAGTAGGAAAGTCCTACGAGCAGTACTTC. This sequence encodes CATSRVGKSYEQYF.

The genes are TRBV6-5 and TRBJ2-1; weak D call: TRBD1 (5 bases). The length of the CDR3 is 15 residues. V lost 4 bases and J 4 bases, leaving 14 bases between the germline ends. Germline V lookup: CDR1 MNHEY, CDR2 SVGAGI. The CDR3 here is CASSFDRGRYNEQFF. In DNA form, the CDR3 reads TGTGCCAGCAGTTTCGACAGAGGACGGTACAATGAGCAGTTCTTC.

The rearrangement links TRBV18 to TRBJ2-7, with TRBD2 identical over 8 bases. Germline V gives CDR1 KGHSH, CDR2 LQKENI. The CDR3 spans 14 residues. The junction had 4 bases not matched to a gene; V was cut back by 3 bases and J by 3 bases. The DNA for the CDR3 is TGTGCCAGCTCACCCCAGACTAGCGACTACGAGCAGTACTTC. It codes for CASSPQTSDYEQYF.

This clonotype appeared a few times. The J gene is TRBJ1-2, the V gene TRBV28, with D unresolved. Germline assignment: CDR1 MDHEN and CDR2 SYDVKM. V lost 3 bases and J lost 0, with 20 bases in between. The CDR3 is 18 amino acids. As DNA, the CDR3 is TGTGCCAGCAGTTTCGTTGGTTTCGGACGGACGACTAACTATGGCTACACCTTC. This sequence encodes CASSFVGFGRTTNYGYTF.

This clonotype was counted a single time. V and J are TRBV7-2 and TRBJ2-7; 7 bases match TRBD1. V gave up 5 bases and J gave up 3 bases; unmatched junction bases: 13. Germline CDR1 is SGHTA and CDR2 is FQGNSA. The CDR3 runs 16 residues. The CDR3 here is CASSLDRVPPHYEQYF. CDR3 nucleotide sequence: TGTGCCAGCAGCCTCGACAGGGTCCCCCCTCACTACGAGCAGTACTTC.

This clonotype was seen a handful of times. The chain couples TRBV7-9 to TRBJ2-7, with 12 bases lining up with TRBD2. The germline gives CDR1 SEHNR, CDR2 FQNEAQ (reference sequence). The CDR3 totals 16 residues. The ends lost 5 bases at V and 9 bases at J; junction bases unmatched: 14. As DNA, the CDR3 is TGTGCCAGCAGCGGACTAGCGGGGTCCCCAGAATTAGGGCAGTACTTC. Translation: CASSGLAGSPELGQYF.

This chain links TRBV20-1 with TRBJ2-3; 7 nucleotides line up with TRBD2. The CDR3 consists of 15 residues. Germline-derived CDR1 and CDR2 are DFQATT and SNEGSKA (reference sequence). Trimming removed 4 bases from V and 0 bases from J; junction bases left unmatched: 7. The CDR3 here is CSATPGGPSTDTQYF. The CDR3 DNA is TGCAGTGCTACCCCGGGAGGCCCTAGCACAGATACGCAGTATTTT.

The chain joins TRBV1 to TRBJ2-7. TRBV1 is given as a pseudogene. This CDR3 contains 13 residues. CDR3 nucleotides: TGCACCAGCAGCCAAGTTCCAGTGACCGAGCAGTACTTC. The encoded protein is CTSSQVPVTEQYF.

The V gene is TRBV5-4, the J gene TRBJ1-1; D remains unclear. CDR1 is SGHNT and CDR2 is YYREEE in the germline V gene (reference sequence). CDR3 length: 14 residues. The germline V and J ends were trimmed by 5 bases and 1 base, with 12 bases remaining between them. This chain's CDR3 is CASSKTSGNTEAFF. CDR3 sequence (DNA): TGTGCCAGCAGTAAGACATCAGGGAACACTGAAGCTTTCTTT. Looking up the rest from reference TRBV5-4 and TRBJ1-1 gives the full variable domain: ETGVTQSPTHLIKTRGQQVTLRCSSQSGHNTVSWYQQALGQGPQFIFQYYREEENGRGNFPPRFSGLQFPNYSSELNVNALELDDSALYLCASSKTSGNTEAFFGQGTRLTVV.